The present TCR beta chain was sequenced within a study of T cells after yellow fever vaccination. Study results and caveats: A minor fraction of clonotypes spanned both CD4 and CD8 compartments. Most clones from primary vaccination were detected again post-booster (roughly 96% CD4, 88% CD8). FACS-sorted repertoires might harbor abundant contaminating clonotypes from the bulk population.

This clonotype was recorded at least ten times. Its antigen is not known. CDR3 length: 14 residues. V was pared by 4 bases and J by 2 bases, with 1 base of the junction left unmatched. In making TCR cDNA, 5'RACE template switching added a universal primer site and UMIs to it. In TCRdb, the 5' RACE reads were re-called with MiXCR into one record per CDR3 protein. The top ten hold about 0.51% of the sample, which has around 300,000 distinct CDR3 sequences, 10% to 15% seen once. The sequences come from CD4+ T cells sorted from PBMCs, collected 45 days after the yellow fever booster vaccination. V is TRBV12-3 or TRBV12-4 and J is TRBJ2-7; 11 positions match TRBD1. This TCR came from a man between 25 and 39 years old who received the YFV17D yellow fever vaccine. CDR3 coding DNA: TGTGCCAGCAGTTCGGGACAGGGGGCCTACGAGCAGTACTTC. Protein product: CASSSGQGAYEQYF.